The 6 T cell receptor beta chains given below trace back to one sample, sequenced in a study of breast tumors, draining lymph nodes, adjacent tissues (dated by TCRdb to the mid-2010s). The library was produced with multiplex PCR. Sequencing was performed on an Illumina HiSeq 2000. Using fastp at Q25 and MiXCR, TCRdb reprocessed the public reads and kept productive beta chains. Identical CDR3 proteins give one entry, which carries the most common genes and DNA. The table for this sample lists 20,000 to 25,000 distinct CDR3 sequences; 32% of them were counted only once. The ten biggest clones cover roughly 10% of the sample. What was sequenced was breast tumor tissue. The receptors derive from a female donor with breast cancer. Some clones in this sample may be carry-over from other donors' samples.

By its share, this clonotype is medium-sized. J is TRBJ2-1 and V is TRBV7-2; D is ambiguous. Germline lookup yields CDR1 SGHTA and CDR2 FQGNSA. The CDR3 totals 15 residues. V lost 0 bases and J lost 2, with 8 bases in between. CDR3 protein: CASSLAGNPYNEQFF. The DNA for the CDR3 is TGTGCCAGCAGCTTAGCGGGGAACCCCTACAATGAGCAGTTCTTC. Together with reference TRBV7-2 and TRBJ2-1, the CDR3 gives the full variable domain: GAGVSQSPSNKVTEKGKDVELRCDPISGHTALYWYRQSLGQGLEFLIYFQGNSAPDKSGLPSDRFSAERTGGSVSTLTIQRTQQEDSAVYLCASSLAGNPYNEQFFGPGTRLTVL.

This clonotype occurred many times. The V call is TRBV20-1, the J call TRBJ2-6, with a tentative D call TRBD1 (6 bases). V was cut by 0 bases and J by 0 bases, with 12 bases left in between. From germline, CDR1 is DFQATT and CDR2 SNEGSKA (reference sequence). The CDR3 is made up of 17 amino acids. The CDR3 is CSARDGTLGSGANVLTF. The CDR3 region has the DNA TGCAGTGCTAGAGACGGGACATTAGGCTCTGGGGCCAACGTCCTGACTTTC.

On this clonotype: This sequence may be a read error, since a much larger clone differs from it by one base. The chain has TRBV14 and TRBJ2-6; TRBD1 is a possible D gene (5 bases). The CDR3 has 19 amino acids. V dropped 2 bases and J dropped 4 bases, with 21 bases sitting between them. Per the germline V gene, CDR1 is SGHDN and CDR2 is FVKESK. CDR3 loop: CASSQSRTQAGYGANVLTF. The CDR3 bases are TGTGCCAGCAGCCAATCCCGAACCCAGGCAGGGTACGGGGCCAACGTCCTGACTTTC.

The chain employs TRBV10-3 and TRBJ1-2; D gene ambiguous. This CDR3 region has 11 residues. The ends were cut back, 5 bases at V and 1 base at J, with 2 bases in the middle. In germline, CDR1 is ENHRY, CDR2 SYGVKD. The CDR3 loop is CAISNNYGYTF. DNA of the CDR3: TGTGCCATCAGTAATAACTATGGCTACACCTTC.

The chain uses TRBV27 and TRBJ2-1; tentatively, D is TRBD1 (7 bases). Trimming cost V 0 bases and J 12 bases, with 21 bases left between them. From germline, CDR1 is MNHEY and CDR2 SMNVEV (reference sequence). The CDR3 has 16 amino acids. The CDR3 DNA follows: TGTGCCAGCAGTTTATCGGGCAGGGGGGTTGCTTATGGGCAGTTCTTC. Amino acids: CASSLSGRGVAYGQFF.

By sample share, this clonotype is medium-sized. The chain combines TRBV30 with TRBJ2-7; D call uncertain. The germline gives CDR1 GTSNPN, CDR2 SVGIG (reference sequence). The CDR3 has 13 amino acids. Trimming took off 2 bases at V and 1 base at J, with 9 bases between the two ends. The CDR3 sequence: CAWSTRVSYEQYF. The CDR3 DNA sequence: TGTGCCTGGAGTACTCGGGTTTCCTACGAGCAGTACTTC.